This T cell receptor (beta chain) was captured by sequencing in a study of T cell repertoires in cytomegalovirus infection. Turning to the study itself: CMV infection and matching HLA type were both indicated by public TCR beta signatures.

One entry per CDR3 protein results from TCRdb running MiXCR on the reads. This table holds tens of thousands of distinct CDR3 sequences, 20% found once. CDR3 length equals 12 residues. V lost 5 bases and J lost 2, with 5 bases in between. Per the germline V gene, CDR1 is MDHEN and CDR2 is SYDVKM. Study results and limitations: Cumulative frequency of public TCR beta families picked out carriers of CMV plus the relevant HLA.

This clonotype was counted ten times or more. Its antigen remains unknown. The sequencing here drew on CD8+ T cells from cultured PBMCs, taken from culture after CMV antigen stimulation. V and J are TRBV28 and TRBJ2-3, with D unclear. This receptor was identified in a human donor in good health (CMV status not recorded). Some clones in this sample may be carry-over from other donors' samples. CDR3 sequence reads: CASSGNTDTQYF. The CDR3, as DNA: TGTGCCAGCAGTGGGAACACAGATACGCAGTATTTT.